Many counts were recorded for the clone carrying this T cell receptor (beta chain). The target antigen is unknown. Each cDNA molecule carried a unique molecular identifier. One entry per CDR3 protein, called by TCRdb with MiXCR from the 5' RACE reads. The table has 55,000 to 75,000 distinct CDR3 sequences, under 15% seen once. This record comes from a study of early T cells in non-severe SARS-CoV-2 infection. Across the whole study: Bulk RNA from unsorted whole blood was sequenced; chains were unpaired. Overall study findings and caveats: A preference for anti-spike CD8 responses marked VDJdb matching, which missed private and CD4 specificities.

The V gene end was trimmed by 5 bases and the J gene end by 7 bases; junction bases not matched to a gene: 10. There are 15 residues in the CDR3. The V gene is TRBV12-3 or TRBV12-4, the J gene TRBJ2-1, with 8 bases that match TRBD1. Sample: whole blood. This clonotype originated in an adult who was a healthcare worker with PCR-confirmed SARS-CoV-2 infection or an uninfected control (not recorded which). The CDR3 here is CASSVDREGENEQFF. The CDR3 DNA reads TGTGCCAGCAGTGTGGACAGGGAAGGGGAAAATGAGCAGTTCTTC.